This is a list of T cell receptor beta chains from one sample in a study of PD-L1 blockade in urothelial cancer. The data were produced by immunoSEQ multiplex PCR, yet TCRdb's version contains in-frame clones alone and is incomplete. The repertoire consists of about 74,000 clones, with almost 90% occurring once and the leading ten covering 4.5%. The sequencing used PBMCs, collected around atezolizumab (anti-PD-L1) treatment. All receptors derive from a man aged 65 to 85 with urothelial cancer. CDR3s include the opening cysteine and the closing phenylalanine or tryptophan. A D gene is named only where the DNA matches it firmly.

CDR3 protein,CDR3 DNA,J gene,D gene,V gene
CASSIGLSDTQYF,TGTGCCAGTAGTATAGGACTCTCAGATACGCAGTATTTT,TRBJ2-3,-,TRBV19
CASSIGSQPQHF,TGTGCCAGTAGTATCGGGAGTCAGCCCCAGCATTTT,TRBJ1-5,-,TRBV19
CASSLTPGPSYEQYF,TGTGCCAGCAGCTTAACACCAGGGCCCTCCTACGAGCAGTACTTC,TRBJ2-7,-,TRBV7-3
CASSPRGTDTQYF,TGTGCCAGCAGTCCCAGGGGCACAGATACGCAGTATTTT,TRBJ2-3,-,TRBV2
CASSESWQGNGYTF,TGCGCCAGCAGTGAGTCGTGGCAGGGGAATGGCTACACCTTC,TRBJ1-2,-,TRBV10-2
CSVGGKVETQYF,TGCAGCGTCGGCGGGAAGGTGGAGACCCAGTACTTC,TRBJ2-5,-,TRBV29-1
CASRVSQQGALFYEQYF,TGTGCCAGCAGAGTCAGCCAACAGGGGGCGCTTTTCTACGAGCAGTACTTC,TRBJ2-7,TRBD1,TRBV5-6
CASTVDRPGANVLTF,TGTGCCAGCACTGTGGACAGGCCCGGGGCCAACGTCCTGACTTTC,TRBJ2-6,TRBD1,TRBV2
CASSLETVGIQYF,TGTGCCAGCAGCTTAGAGACAGTTGGAATTCAGTACTTC,TRBJ2-4,-,TRBV11-2
CASSENSIRSGEQFF,TGTGCCAGCAGTGAAAATAGCATCCGATCAGGGGAGCAGTTCTTC,TRBJ2-1,-,TRBV6-4
CASSLSEGDTQYF,TGTGCCAGCAGTTTAAGCGAAGGTGATACGCAGTATTTT,TRBJ2-3,-,TRBV27
CASSLIQREGLIKNEQFF,TGTGCCAGCAGCTTGATCCAGCGGGAGGGCCTAATAAAGAATGAGCAGTTCTTC,TRBJ2-1,TRBD2,TRBV5-6
CSVDSGGYNEQFF,TGCAGCGTTGATAGCGGGGGTTACAATGAGCAGTTCTTC,TRBJ2-1,TRBD2,TRBV29-1
CASSNRIVGTGGFGANVLTF,TGTGCCAGTAGTAATAGGATCGTCGGGACAGGGGGTTTTGGGGCCAACGTCCTGACTTTC,TRBJ2-6,TRBD1,TRBV19
CASSRSGGSGELFF,TGTGCCAGCAGCCGGAGTGGGGGGTCCGGGGAGCTGTTTTTT,TRBJ2-2,-,TRBV6-5
CASSLDARSYGYTF,TGTGCCAGCAGCTTAGATGCGAGGTCCTATGGCTACACCTTC,TRBJ1-2,-,TRBV7-2